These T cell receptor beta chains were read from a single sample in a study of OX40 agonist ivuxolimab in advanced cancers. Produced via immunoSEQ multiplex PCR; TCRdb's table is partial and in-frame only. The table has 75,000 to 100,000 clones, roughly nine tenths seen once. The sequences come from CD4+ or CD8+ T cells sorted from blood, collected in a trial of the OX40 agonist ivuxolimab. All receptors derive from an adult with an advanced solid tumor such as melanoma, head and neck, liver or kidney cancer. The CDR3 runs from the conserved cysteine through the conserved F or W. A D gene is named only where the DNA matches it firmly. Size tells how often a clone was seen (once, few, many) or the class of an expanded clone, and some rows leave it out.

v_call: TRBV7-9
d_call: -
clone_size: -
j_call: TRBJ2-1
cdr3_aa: CASSLDFTYNEQFF
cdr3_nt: TGTGCCAGCAGCTTAGATTTCACCTACAATGAGCAGTTCTTC

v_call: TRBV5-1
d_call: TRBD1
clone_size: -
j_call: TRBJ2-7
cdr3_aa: CASSLATGGSYEQYF
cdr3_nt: TGCGCCAGCAGCTTGGCGACAGGGGGCTCCTACGAGCAGTACTTC

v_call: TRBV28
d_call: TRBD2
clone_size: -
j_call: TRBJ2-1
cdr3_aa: CASSRYGRGSYNEQFF
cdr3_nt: TGTGCCAGCAGCAGATACGGGAGGGGGTCCTACAATGAGCAGTTCTTC

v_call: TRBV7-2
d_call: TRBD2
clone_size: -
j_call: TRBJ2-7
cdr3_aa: CASSFGTSGTYEQYF
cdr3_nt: TGTGCCAGCAGCTTTGGGACTAGCGGAACCTACGAGCAGTACTTC

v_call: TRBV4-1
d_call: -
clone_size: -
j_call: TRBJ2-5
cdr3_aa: CASRQAGQETQYF
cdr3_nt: TGCGCCAGCAGACAAGCCGGTCAAGAGACCCAGTACTTC

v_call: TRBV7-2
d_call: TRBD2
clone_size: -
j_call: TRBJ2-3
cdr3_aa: CASEPPGLADTDTQYF
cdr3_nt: TGTGCCAGCGAACCCCCGGGACTAGCCGACACAGATACGCAGTATTTT

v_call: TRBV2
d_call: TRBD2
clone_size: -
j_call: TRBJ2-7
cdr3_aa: CASSESLLAGGRAHYEQYF
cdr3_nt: TGTGCCAGCAGTGAAAGTTTACTAGCGGGAGGGAGAGCCCACTACGAGCAGTACTTC

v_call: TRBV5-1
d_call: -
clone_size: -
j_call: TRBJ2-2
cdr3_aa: CASSLGPARAGELFF
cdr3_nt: TGCGCCAGCAGCTTGGGTCCGGCTCGCGCCGGGGAGCTGTTTTTT

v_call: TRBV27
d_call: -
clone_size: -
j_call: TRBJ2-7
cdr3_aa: CASSLGAVFGVGAYEQYF
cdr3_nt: TGTGCCAGCAGTTTAGGGGCGGTTTTCGGGGTAGGGGCCTACGAGCAGTACTTC

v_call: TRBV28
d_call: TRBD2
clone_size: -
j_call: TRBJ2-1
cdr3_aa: CASSSGLAGVGEQFF
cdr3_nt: TGTGCCAGCAGTTCGGGACTAGCGGGAGTTGGTGAGCAGTTCTTC

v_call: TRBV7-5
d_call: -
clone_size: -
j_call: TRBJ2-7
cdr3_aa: CARSPHPTSGYEQYF
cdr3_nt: TGTGCCAGAAGCCCCCACCCTACTAGCGGCTACGAGCAGTACTTC

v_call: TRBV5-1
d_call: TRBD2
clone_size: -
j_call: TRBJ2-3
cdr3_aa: CASSPSGSSTDTQYF
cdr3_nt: TGCGCCAGCTCGCCTAGCGGTTCAAGCACAGATACGCAGTATTTT

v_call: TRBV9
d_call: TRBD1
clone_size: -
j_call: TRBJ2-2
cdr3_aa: CASSVRTGWNTGELFF
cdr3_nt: TGTGCCAGCAGCGTACGGACAGGGTGGAACACCGGGGAGCTGTTTTTT

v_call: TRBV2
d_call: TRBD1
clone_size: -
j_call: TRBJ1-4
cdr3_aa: CASSAQGVANEKLFF
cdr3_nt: TGTGCCAGCAGCGCCCAGGGGGTGGCTAATGAAAAACTGTTTTTT

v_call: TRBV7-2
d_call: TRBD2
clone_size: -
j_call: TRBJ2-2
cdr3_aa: CASSLRVTSGWTNTGELFF
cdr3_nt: TGTGCCAGCAGCTTACGGGTGACTAGCGGGTGGACGAACACCGGGGAGCTGTTTTTT

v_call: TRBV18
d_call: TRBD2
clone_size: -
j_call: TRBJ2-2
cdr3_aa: CASSRLTGTSRNTGELFF
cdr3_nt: TGTGCCAGCTCACGGCTAACCGGGACTAGCCGTAACACCGGGGAGCTGTTTTTT

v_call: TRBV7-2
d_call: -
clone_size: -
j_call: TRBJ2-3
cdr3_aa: CASSPNLGGTDTQYF
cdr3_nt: TGTGCCAGCAGCCCGAACCTGGGAGGCACAGATACGCAGTATTTT

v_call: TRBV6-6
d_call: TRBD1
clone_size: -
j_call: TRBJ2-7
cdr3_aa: CASTISGTGVEQYF
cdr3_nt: TGTGCCAGCACTATCTCCGGGACAGGGGTCGAGCAGTACTTC

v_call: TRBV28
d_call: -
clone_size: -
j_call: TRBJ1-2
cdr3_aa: CASHTTFEGGYTF
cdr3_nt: TGTGCCAGCCACACGACTTTCGAGGGCGGCTACACCTTC

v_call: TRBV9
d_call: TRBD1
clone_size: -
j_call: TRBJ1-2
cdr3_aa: CASSPSGQFYGYTF
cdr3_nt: TGTGCCAGCAGCCCGTCGGGACAGTTCTATGGCTACACCTTC

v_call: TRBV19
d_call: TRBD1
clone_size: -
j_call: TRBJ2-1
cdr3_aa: CASSKDRASYNEQFF
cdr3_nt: TGTGCCAGTAGTAAGGACAGGGCCTCCTACAATGAGCAGTTCTTC

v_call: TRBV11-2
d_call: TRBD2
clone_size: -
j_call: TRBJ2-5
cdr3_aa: CASSPLGGGGRAYGTQYF
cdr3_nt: TGTGCCAGCAGCCCCCTCGGTGGCGGCGGGAGGGCCTATGGGACCCAGTACTTC

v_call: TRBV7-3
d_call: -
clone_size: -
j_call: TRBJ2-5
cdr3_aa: CASSQMGGKETQYF
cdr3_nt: TGTGCCAGCAGCCAAATGGGGGGCAAAGAGACCCAGTACTTC

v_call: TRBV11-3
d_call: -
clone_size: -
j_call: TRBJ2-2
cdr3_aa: CASSSLGGGAGLTGELFF
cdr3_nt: TGTGCCAGCAGCTCATTAGGAGGCGGGGCAGGGCTAACCGGGGAGCTGTTTTTT

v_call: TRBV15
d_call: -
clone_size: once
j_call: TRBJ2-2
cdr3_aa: CATSHGAGRGNTGELFF
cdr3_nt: TGTGCCACCAGCCATGGCGCGGGGCGAGGGAACACCGGGGAGCTGTTTTTT

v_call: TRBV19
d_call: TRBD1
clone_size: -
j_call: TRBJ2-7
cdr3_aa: CASSMTTGVYEQYF
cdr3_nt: TGTGCCAGTAGTATGACGACAGGGGTATACGAGCAGTACTTC

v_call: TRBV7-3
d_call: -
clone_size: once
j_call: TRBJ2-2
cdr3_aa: CASSLALPGSAGELFF
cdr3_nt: TGTGCCAGCAGCTTAGCGCTTCCAGGGAGCGCCGGGGAGCTGTTTTTT

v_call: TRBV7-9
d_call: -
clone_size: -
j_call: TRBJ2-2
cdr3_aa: CASSFSYPSGELFF
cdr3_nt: TGTGCCAGCAGCTTCTCTTATCCATCCGGGGAGCTGTTTTTT

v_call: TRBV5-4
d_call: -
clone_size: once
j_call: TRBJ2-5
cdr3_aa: CASSLKNQETQYF
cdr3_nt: TGTGCCAGCAGCTTGAAAAACCAAGAGACCCAGTACTTC

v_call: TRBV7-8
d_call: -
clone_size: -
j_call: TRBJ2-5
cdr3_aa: CAIGRETQYF
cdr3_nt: TGTGCCATCGGGCGGGAGACCCAGTACTTC

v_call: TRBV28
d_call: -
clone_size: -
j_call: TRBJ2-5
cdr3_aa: CASSGQPFQETQYF
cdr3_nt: TGTGCCAGCAGTGGACAACCTTTTCAAGAGACCCAGTACTTC

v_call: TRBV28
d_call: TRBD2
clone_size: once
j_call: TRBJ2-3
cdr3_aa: CAIEAGLAGGMQYF
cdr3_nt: TGTGCCATTGAGGCGGGACTAGCGGGAGGGATGCAGTATTTT

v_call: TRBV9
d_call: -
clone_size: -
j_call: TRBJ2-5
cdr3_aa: CASSPSGETQYF
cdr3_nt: TGTGCCAGCAGCCCTTCCGGGGAGACCCAGTACTTC

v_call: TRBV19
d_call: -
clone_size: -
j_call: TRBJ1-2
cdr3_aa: CASKSSGFKDYGYTF
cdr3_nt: TGTGCCAGTAAAAGCTCGGGGTTCAAGGATTATGGCTACACCTTC

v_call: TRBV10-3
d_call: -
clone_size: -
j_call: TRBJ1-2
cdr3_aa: CAISADLGRDGYTF
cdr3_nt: TGTGCCATCAGTGCCGACCTCGGAAGGGATGGCTACACCTTC

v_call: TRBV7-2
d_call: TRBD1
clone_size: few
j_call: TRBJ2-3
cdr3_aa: CASSWRGTGTTDTQYF
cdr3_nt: TGTGCCAGCAGCTGGAGGGGGACAGGGACCACAGATACGCAGTATTTT

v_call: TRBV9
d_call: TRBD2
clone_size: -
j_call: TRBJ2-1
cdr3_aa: CASSVGQRGNEQFF
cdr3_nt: TGTGCCAGCAGCGTAGGCCAGCGGGGTAATGAGCAGTTCTTC